The entry below gives a single T cell receptor beta chain sequence along with its context. Its target is unknown. The CDR3 is 15 residues long. V lost 7 bases to trimming and J lost 2 bases; unmatched junction nucleotides: 9. TCRdb analysed the RT-PCR reads with MiXCR anew, one entry per CDR3 protein. The sample has around 480,000 distinct CDR3 sequences; 15% to 20% are singletons. The sample belongs to a study of response to subunit inactivated influenza vaccine. Study-level points and caveats: Authors proposed each seasonal influenza vaccination draws in few new T cells.

Source: CD4+ T cells sorted from PBMCs, taken roughly 24 months after vaccination. The V and J genes are TRBV12-3 or TRBV12-4 and TRBJ2-5, with 8 bases lining up with TRBD2. The TCR originated in a man in his fifties or sixties who received an inactivated influenza vaccine. This CDR3 is CASNVRGGGQETQYF. CDR3 nucleotides: TGTGCCAGCAACGTCCGGGGGGGAGGTCAAGAGACCCAGTACTTC.